This T cell receptor beta chain was recorded in a study of shared clonotypes between healthy human individuals. Study-wide background: The donor pool was made up of two women and three men aged 18 to 49. Every donor yielded three CD4 naive, three CD4 memory, two CD8 naive and one CD8 memory plate.

Study-level points and caveats: Tissue TCR repertoires likely differ from these blood-only repertoires.

Data came from immunoSEQ multiplex PCR; TCRdb stores just in-frame clones and leaves some out. Of hundreds of thousands of clones detected, nearly 95% appear once; the ten largest clones hold around 24%. CDR1 and CDR2 from the germline V gene are SGDLS and YYNGEE. The CDR3 loop spans 16 amino acids. Between the trimmed V and J ends, which lost 4 bases and 3 bases, there was a span of 17 bases. Naive CD8 cells lacked CD45RO, underwent positive selection for CCR7 and left out terminally differentiated effector memory CD45RA+ cells. Donors were healthy HIV-negative adults without recent acute infections or vaccinations. Details on this clone: Its antigen is undetermined.

The sequenced sample consisted of naive CD8+ T cells sorted from blood. The chain recombines TRBV9 with TRBJ2-1; D unclear. The clonotype originates from a man in his thirties or forties in good health. The CDR3 loop reads CASSSKLETHYNEQFF. The CDR3 nucleotides are TGTGCCAGCAGCTCGAAGCTCGAGACTCACTACAATGAGCAGTTCTTC.